A selection of T cell receptor beta chains follows, all from one sample in a study of beta chain features in type 1 diabetes. Using immunoSEQ multiplex PCR, the repertoire was profiled, and TCRdb retains in-frame clones only, with some absent. The profile shows around 500,000 clones, over 25% of them singletons. The sequencing sample was made of naive CD4+ T cells from blood. The source of these receptors is a man aged 18-30 years in good health. CDR3s include the opening cysteine and the closing phenylalanine or tryptophan. The order of the fields is V gene, clone size, J gene, D gene, CDR3 DNA, CDR3 protein. D genes are given only for firm matches. Clone size is not always given. Where it is, it says once, few, many or a class for expanded clones.

TRBV9	few	TRBJ2-7	NA	TGTGCCAGCAGCGTATCAGATTGGGACGAGCAGTACTTC	CASSVSDWDEQYF
TRBV30	NA	TRBJ2-7	NA	TGTGCCTGGGAGGTCCGAGGGGGAGACTCCTACGAGCAGTACTTC	CAWEVRGGDSYEQYF
TRBV15	few	TRBJ2-2	TRBD1	TGTGCCACCAGCAGACTCCGACAGGGGTCCGGGGAGCTGTTTTTT	CATSRLRQGSGELFF
TRBV7-2	few	TRBJ2-3	NA	TGTGCCAGCAGCCGGGACTCCATAGATACGCAGTATTTT	CASSRDSIDTQYF
TRBV30	NA	TRBJ2-2	NA	TGTGCCTGGAGTAAACCTCCGCCGGGACCGCCCGGGGAGCTGTTTTTT	CAWSKPPPGPPGELFF
TRBV6-5	NA	TRBJ2-3	NA	TGTGCCAGCAGTTACCCCACCAAGGATACGCAGTATTTT	CASSYPTKDTQYF
TRBV28	NA	TRBJ2-7	NA	TGTGCCAGCAGCCCTGGCCTAGAATACGAGCAGTACTTC	CASSPGLEYEQYF
TRBV28	few	TRBJ2-7	NA	TGTGCCACCTCGGCGATACCCTACGAGCAGTACTTC	CATSAIPYEQYF
TRBV6-6	NA	TRBJ2-7	TRBD1	TGTGCCAGCAGTACCTCAGGGGGTAGTTACGAGCAGTACTTC	CASSTSGGSYEQYF
TRBV30	few	TRBJ2-7	TRBD2	TGTGCCTGGAGTGGCACTAGCGGGAGGTTCTACGAGCAGTACTTC	CAWSGTSGRFYEQYF
TRBV9	few	TRBJ2-1	NA	TGTGCCAGCAGCGAGTTGCAGGAGCAGTTCTTC	CASSELQEQFF
TRBV7-3	once	TRBJ1-2	TRBD1	TGTGCCAGCAGCCCCCAGCCGGGACAGGGAAGGGGTTACTATGGCTACACCTTC	CASSPQPGQGRGYYGYTF
TRBV23-1	few	TRBJ2-3	NA	TGCGCCAGCAGTCAGATCCCCCGAGTGACCGGTACGCAGTATTTT	CASSQIPRVTGTQYF
TRBV30	NA	TRBJ2-5	NA	TGTGCCTGGAGTGCGGGAGCAACCTCAGGGACCCAGTACTTC	CAWSAGATSGTQYF
TRBV7-9	few	TRBJ2-6	TRBD1	TGTGCCAGCAGCTCCGGGACAGAAGGCTCTGGGGCCAACGTCCTGACTTTC	CASSSGTEGSGANVLTF
TRBV6-1	few	TRBJ2-1	TRBD1	TGTGCCAGCAGGACAGGACAGGTAGACAATGAGCAGTTCTTC	CASRTGQVDNEQFF
TRBV7-2	NA	TRBJ1-5	NA	TGTGCCAGCAGCTTAGAGAGGCAACCCCAGCATTTT	CASSLERQPQHF
TRBV30	few	TRBJ2-7	TRBD1	TGTGCCGGTCGAGACAGGGTCCTTTCGAGGTGGGAGCAGTACTTC	CAGRDRVLSRWEQYF
TRBV25-1	NA	TRBJ1-5	TRBD1	TGTGCCAGCAGTGAACCCCGGGACAGGGATCAGCCCCAGCATTTT	CASSEPRDRDQPQHF
TRBV5-1	NA	TRBJ2-7	NA	TGCGCCAGCAGCATACTAGTGGGTAGCTCCTACGAGCAGTACTTC	CASSILVGSSYEQYF
TRBV28	few	TRBJ2-7	TRBD1	TGTGCCAGCACCCAAAGGACAGGGCTCTACGAGCAGTACTTC	CASTQRTGLYEQYF
TRBV15	few	TRBJ2-3	NA	TGTGCCACCAGCAGAGTAGAGCCCACAGATACGCAGTATTTT	CATSRVEPTDTQYF
TRBV9	few	TRBJ2-5	NA	TGTGCCAGCAGCCAAAGCCCCGGGTTTCAAGAGACCCAGTACTTC	CASSQSPGFQETQYF
TRBV5-4	few	TRBJ2-1	TRBD2	TGTGCCAGCAGCTTAGCGGGAAGCTCCTACAATGAGCAGTTCTTC	CASSLAGSSYNEQFF
TRBV2	NA	TRBJ2-3	NA	TGTGCCAGCAGCCGTCAGACAGATACGCAGTATTTT	CASSRQTDTQYF
TRBV25-1	few	TRBJ2-7	NA	TGTGCCAGCAGTGAATTTGGACAGCACTACGAGCAGTACTTC	CASSEFGQHYEQYF
TRBV7-6	NA	TRBJ2-1	TRBD1	TGTGCCAGCAGCCCACGGGACAGGGGACTCAATGAGCAGTTCTTC	CASSPRDRGLNEQFF
TRBV4-3	NA	TRBJ2-3	NA	TGCGCCAGCAGCCAAGTGTACCGCGATACGCAGTATTTT	CASSQVYRDTQYF
TRBV2	NA	TRBJ2-1	NA	TGTGCCAGCGGAGGCCCCGCGGAGCAGTTCTTC	CASGGPAEQFF
TRBV7-2	few	TRBJ2-5	NA	TGTGCCAGCAGCGGCAGGGAGACCCAGTACTTC	CASSGRETQYF
TRBV6-5	NA	TRBJ2-1	NA	TGTGCCAGCAGTCGACAGGTAAACAATGAGCAGTTCTTC	CASSRQVNNEQFF
TRBV25-1	NA	TRBJ2-7	NA	TGTGCCAGCAGTGAACAGGGGTCCTACGAGCAGTACTTC	CASSEQGSYEQYF
TRBV19	NA	TRBJ2-7	NA	TGTGCCAGTAGCATGAAGGTGGGGTACGAGCAGTACTTC	CASSMKVGYEQYF
TRBV4-1	NA	TRBJ2-3	NA	TGCGCCAGCAGCCGGACGGTAGATACGCAGTATTTT	CASSRTVDTQYF
TRBV4-3	NA	TRBJ2-7	TRBD2	TGCGCCAGCAGCCACCGGCTAGCGGGAGTCTACGAGCAGTACTTC	CASSHRLAGVYEQYF
TRBV7-2	few	TRBJ2-3	NA	TGTGCCAGCAGTTACAGTCCGACAGATACGCAGTATTTT	CASSYSPTDTQYF
TRBV7-2	NA	TRBJ2-2	NA	TGTGCCAGCAGCACCCTCCCGGCAGGCAACACCGGGGAGCTGTTTTTT	CASSTLPAGNTGELFF
TRBV5-1	NA	TRBJ2-5	NA	TGCGCCAGCAGCTTGGAACCGCCGTACCAAGAGACCCAGTACTTC	CASSLEPPYQETQYF
TRBV5-1	NA	TRBJ2-7	TRBD1	TGCGCCAGCAGGGGACAGACCTACGAGCAGTACTTC	CASRGQTYEQYF
TRBV6-1	NA	TRBJ2-1	TRBD1	TGTGCCAGCAGGCCACAGGGGGCCCATGAGCAGTTCTTC	CASRPQGAHEQFF